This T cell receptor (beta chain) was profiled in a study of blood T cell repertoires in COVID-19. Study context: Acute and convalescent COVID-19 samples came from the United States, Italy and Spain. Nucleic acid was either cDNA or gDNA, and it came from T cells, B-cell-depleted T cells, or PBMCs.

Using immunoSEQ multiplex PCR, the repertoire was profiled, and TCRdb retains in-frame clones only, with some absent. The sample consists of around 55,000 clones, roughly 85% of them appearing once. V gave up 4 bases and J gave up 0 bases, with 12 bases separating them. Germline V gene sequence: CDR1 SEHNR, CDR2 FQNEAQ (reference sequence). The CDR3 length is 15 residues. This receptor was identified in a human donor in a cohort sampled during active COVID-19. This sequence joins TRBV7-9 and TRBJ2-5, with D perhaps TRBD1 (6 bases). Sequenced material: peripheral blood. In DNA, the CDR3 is TGTGCCAGCAGCTCAGAACGGACAGACCAAGAGACCCAGTACTTC. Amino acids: CASSSERTDQETQYF.